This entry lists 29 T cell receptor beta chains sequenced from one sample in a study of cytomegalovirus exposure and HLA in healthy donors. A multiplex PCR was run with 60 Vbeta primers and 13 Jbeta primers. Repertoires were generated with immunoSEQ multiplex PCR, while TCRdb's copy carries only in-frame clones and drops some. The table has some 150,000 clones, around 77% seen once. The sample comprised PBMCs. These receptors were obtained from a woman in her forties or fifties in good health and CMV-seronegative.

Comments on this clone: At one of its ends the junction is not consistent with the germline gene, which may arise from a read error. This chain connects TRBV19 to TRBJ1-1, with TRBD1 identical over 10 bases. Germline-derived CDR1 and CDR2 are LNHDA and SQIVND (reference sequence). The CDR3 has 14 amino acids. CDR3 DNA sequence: TGTGCCAGTAGTATGGGACAGGGGAACTCTGAAGCTTTCTTT. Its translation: CASSMGQGNSEAFF.

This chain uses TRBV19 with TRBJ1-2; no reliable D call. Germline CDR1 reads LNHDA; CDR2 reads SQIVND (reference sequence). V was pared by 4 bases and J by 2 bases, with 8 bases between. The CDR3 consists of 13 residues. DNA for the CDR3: TGTGCCAGTAGTAGTGAGGGCAACTATGGCTACACCTTC. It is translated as CASSSEGNYGYTF.

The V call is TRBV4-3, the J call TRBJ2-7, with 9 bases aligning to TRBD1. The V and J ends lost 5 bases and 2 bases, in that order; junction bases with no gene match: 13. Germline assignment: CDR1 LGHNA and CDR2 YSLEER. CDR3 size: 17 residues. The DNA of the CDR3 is TGCGCCAGCAGCTCACGCGACCGGGACAGGGCCGCCTACGAGCAGTACTTC. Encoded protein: CASSSRDRDRAAYEQYF.

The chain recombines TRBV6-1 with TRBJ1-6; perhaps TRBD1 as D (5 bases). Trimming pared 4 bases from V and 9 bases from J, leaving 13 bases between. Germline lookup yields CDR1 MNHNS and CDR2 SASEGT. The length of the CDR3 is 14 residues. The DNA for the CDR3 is TGTGCCAGCAGTGTGGCAGGGTGGAGTTCACCCCTCCACTTT. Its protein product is CASSVAGWSSPLHF.

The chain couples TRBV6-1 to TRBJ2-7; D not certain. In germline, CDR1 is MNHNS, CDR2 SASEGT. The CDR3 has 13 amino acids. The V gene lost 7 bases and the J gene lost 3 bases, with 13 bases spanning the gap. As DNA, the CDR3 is TGTGCCAGCACTTCCCCTCGCTACTACGAGCAGTACTTC. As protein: CASTSPRYYEQYF.

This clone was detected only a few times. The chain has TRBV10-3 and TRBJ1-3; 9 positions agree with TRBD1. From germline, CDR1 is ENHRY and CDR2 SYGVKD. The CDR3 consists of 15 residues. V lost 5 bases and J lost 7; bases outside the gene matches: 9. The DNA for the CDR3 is TGTGCCATCAGTCCGGGACAGGGAAGGCGGAACACCATATATTTT. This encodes CAISPGQGRRNTIYF.

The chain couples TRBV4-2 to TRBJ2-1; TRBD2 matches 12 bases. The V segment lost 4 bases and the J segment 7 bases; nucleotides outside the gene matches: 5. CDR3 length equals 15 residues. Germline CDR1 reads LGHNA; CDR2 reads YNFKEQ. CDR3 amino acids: CASSPGLAGENEQFF. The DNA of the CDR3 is TGTGCCAGCAGCCCGGGACTAGCGGGTGAGAATGAGCAGTTCTTC.

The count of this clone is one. In nucleotides, the CDR3 is TGTGCCAGCAGCTTCTACGGGACAGGGCTAGCCAAAAACATTCAGTACTTC. Amino acids: CASSFYGTGLAKNIQYF. The chain combines TRBV11-2 with TRBJ2-4; 9 bases are a match to TRBD1. Losses at the gene ends were 3 bases for V and 0 bases for J; bases not matched to a gene: 6. This CDR3 is 17 amino acids long. Germline CDR1 reads SGHAT; CDR2 reads FQNNGV.

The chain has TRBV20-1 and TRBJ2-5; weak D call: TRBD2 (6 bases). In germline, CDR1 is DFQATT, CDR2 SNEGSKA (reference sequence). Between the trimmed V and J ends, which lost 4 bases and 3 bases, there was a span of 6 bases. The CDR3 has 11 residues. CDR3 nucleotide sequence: TGCAGTGCTATAGCGGAAGAGACCCAGTACTTC. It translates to CSAIAEETQYF.

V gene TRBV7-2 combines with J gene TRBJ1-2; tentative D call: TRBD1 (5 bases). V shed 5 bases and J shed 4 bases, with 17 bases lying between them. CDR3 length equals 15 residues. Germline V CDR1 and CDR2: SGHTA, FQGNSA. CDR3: CASSPRSGASYGYTF. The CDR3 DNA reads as TGTGCCAGCAGCCCCCGAAGCGGGGCGAGCTATGGCTACACCTTC. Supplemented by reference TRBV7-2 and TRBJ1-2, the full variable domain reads GAGVSQSPSNKVTEKGKDVELRCDPISGHTALYWYRQSLGQGLEFLIYFQGNSAPDKSGLPSDRFSAERTGGSVSTLTIQRTQQEDSAVYLCASSPRSGASYGYTFGSGTRLTVV.

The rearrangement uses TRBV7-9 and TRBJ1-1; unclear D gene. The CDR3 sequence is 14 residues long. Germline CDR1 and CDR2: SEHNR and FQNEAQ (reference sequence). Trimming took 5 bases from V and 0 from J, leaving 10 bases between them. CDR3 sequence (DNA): TGTGCCAGCAGCCCCCGGGATCTGAACACTGAAGCTTTCTTT. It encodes CASSPRDLNTEAFF. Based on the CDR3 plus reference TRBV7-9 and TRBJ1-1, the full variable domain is DTGVSQNPRHKITKRGQNVTFRCDPISEHNRLYWYRQTLGQGPEFLTYFQNEAQLEKSRLLSDRFSAERPKGSFSTLEIQRTEQGDSAMYLCASSPRDLNTEAFFGQGTRLTVV.

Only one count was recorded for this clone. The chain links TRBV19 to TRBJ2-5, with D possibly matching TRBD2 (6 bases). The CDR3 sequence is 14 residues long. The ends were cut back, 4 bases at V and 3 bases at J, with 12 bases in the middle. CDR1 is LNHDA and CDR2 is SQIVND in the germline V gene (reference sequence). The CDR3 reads CASSNGGSEETQYF. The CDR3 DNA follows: TGTGCCAGTAGTAACGGAGGGTCGGAAGAGACCCAGTACTTC.

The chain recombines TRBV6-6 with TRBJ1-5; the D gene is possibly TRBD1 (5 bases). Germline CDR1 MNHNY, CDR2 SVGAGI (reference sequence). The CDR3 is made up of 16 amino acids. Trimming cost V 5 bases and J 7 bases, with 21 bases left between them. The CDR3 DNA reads TGTGCCAGCAGTCCCAGTCGCGCAGGGACTGGGCAGCCCCAGCATTTT. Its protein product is CASSPSRAGTGQPQHF.

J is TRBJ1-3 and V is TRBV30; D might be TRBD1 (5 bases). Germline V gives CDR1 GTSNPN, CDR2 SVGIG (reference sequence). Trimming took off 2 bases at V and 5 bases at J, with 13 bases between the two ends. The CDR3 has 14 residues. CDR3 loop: CAWSPRGLRNTIYF. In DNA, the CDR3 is TGTGCCTGGAGTCCGAGGGGACTTCGAAACACCATATATTTT. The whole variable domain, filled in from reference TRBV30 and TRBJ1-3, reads SQTIHQWPATLVQPVGSPLSLECTVEGTSNPNLYWYRQAAGRGLQLLFYSVGIGQISSEVPQNLSASRPQDRQFILSSKKLLLSDSGFYLCAWSPRGLRNTIYFGEGSWLTVV.

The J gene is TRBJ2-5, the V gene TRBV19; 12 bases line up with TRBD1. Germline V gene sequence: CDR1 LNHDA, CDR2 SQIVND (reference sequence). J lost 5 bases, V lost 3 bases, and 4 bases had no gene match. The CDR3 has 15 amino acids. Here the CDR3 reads CASSIRDRGLETQYF. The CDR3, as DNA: TGTGCCAGTAGTATCCGGGACAGGGGGCTGGAGACCCAGTACTTC.

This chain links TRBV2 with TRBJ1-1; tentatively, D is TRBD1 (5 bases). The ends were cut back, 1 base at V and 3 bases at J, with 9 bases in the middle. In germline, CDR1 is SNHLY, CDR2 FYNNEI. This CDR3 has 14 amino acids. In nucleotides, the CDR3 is TGTGCCAGCAGTGAAGGGGGGGGGTACACTGAAGCTTTCTTT. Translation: CASSEGGGYTEAFF.

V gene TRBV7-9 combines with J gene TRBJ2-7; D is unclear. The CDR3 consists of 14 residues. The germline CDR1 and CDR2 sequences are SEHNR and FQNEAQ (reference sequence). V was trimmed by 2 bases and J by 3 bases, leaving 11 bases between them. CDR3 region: CASSLIVSHYEQYF. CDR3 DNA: TGTGCCAGCAGCTTAATTGTCAGTCACTACGAGCAGTACTTC.

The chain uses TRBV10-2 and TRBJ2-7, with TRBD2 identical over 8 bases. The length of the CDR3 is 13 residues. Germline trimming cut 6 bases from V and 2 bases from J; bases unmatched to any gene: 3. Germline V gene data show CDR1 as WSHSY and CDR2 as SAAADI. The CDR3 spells CASRSGGAYEQYF. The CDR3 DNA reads TGCGCCAGCAGAAGCGGGGGCGCCTACGAGCAGTACTTC.

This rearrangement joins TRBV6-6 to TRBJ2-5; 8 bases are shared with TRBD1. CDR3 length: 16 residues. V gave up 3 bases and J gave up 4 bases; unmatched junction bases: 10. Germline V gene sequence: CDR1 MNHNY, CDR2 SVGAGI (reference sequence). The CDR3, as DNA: TGTGCCAGCAGTTATGGACAGGGTCTTAGGGGAGAGACCCAGTACTTC. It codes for CASSYGQGLRGETQYF.

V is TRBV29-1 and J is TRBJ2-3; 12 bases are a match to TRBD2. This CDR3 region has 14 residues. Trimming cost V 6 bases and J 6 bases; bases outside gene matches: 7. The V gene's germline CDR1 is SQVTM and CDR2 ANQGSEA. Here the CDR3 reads CSVVGLAGSDTQYF. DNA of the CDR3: TGCAGCGTCGTAGGACTAGCGGGGTCCGATACGCAGTATTTT.

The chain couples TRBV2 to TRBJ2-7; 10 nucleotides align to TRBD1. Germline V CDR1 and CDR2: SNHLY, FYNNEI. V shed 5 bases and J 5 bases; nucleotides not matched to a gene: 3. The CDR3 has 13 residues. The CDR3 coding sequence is TGTGCCAGCAGTCCGACAGGGGGCCACGAGCAGTACTTC. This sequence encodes CASSPTGGHEQYF. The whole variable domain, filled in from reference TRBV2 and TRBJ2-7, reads EPEVTQTPSHQVTQMGQEVILRCVPISNHLYFYWYRQILGQKVEFLVSFYNNEISEKSEIFDDQFSVERPDGSNFTLKIRSTKLEDSAMYFCASSPTGGHEQYFGPGTRLTVT.

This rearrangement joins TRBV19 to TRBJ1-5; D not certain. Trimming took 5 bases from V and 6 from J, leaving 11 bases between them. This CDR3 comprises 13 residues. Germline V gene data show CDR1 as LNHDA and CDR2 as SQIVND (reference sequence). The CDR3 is CASSEGWVQPQHF. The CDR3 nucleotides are TGTGCCAGTAGTGAGGGTTGGGTTCAGCCCCAGCATTTT.

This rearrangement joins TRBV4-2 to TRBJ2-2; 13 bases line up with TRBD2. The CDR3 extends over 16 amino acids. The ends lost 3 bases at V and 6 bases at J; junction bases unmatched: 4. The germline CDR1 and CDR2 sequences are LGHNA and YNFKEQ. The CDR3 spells CASSQGLAGRSGELFF. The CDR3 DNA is TGTGCCAGCAGCCAGGGACTAGCGGGGAGATCCGGGGAGCTGTTTTTT.

In DNA form, the CDR3 reads TGCGCCAGCAGCTTGGTCCCGGGTTCCGGAAACACCATATATTTT. Its protein is CASSLVPGSGNTIYF. The chain is built from TRBV5-1 and TRBJ1-3; D is undetermined. The V end lost 0 bases, the J end lost 4 bases, and 11 bases lay between the germline ends. This CDR3 has 15 residues. Germline V gene sequence: CDR1 SGHRS, CDR2 YFSETQ.

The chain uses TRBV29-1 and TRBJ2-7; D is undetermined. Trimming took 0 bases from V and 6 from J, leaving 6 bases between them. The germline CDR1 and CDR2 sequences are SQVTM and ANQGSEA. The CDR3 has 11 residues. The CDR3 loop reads CSVEDGLEQYF. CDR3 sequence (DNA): TGCAGCGTTGAAGATGGCCTCGAGCAGTACTTC.

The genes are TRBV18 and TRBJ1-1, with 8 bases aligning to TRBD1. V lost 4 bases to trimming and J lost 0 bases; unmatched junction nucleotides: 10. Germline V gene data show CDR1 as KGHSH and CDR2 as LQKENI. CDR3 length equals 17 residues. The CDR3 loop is CASSQIRLDRVNTEAFF. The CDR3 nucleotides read TGTGCCAGCTCACAAATACGGTTGGACAGGGTGAACACTGAAGCTTTCTTT.

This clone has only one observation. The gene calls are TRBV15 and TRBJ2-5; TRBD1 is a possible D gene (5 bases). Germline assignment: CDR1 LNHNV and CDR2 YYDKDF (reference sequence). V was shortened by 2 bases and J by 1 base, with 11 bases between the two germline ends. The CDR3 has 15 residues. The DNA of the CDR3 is TGTGCCACCAGCAGAATTGACAGAATCCAAGAGACCCAGTACTTC. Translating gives CATSRIDRIQETQYF.

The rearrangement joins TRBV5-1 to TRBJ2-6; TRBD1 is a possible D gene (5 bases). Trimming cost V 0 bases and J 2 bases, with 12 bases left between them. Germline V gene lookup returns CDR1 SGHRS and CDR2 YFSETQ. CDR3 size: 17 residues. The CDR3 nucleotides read TGCGCCAGCAGCTTGGGGGCCACAGGCCCTGGGGCCAACGTCCTGACTTTC. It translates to CASSLGATGPGANVLTF. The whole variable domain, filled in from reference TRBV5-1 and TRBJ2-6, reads KAGVTQTPRYLIKTRGQQVTLSCSPISGHRSVSWYQQTPGQGLQFLFEYFSETQRNKGNFPGRFSGRQFSNSRSEMNVSTLELGDSALYLCASSLGATGPGANVLTFGAGSRLTVL.

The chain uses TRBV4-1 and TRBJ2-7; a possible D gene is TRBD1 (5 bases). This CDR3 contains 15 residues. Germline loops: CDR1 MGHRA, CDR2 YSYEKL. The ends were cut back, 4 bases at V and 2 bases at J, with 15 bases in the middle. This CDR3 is CASSLTGSAAYEQYF. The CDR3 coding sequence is TGCGCCAGCAGCCTAACAGGATCCGCGGCCTACGAGCAGTACTTC.